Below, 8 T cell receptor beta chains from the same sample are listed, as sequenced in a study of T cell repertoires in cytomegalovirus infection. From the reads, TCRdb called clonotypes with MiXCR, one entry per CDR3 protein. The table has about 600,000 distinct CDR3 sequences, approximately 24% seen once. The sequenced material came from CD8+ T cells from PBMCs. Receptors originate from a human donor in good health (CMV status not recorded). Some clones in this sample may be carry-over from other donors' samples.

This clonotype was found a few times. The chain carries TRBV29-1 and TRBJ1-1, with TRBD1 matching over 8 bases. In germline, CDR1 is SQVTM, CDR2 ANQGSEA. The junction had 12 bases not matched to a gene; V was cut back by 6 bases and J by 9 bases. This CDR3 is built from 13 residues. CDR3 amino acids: CSVVGTGLYQAFF. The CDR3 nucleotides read TGCAGCGTCGTGGGGACAGGTCTCTACCAAGCTTTCTTT.

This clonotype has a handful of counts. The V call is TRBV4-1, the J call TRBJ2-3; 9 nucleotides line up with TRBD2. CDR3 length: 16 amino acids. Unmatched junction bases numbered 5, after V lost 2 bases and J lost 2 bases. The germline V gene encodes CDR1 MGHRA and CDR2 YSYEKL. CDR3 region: CASSQRLAGNTDTQYF. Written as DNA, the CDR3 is TGCGCCAGCAGCCAAAGGCTAGCGGGGAACACAGATACGCAGTATTTT.

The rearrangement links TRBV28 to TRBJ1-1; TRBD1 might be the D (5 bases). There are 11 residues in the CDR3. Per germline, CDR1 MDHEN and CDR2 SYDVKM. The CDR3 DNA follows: TGTTCTGAGGGGCACAACACTGAAGCTTTCTTT. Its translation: CSEGHNTEAFF.

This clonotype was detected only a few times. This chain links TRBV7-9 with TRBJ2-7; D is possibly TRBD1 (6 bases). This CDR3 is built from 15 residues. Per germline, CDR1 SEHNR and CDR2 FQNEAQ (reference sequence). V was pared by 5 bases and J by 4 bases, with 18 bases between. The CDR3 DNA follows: TGTGCCAGCAGCGGATACGGGACAACCTTTTACGAGCAGTACTTC. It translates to CASSGYGTTFYEQYF. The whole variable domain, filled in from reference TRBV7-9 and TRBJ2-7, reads DTGVSQNPRHKITKRGQNVTFRCDPISEHNRLYWYRQTLGQGPEFLTYFQNEAQLEKSRLLSDRFSAERPKGSFSTLEIQRTEQGDSAMYLCASSGYGTTFYEQYFGPGTRLTVT.

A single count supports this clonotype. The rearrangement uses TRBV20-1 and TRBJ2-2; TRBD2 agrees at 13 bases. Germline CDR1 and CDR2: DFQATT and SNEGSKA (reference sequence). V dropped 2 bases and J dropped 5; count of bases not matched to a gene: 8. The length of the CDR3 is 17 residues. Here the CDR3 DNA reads TGCAGTGCTAGAAGACTAGCGGGGGGCCGAGGAACCGGGGAGCTGTTTTTT. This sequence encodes CSARRLAGGRGTGELFF.

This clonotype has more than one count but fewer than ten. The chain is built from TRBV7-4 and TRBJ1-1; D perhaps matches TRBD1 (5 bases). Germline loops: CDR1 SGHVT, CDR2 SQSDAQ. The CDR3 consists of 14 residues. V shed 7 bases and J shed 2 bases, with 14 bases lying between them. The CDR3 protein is CASTPRTSNTEAFF. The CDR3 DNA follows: TGTGCCAGCACTCCAAGGACATCAAACACTGAAGCTTTCTTT.

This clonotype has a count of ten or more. The CDR3 spells CSVLPGQETQYF. CDR3 nucleotide sequence: TGCAGCGTTCTCCCGGGCCAAGAGACCCAGTACTTC. The chain uses TRBV29-1 and TRBJ2-5; D not resolved. The CDR3 covers 12 residues. CDR1 SQVTM and CDR2 ANQGSEA come from the germline V gene. V gave up 5 bases and J gave up 1 base, with 8 bases separating them.

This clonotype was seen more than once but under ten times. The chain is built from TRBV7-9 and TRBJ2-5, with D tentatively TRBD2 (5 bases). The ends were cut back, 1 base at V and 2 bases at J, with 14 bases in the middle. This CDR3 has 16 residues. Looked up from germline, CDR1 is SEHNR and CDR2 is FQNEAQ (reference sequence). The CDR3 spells CASSLVGDRSQETQYF. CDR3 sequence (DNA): TGTGCCAGCAGCTTAGTCGGGGATCGGTCGCAAGAGACCCAGTACTTC.